The clone carrying this TCR beta chain was detected ten times or more. This record belongs to a study of CD8+CD57+ T cells in acquired aplastic anemia. Study as a whole: DNA from sorted CD4+ and CD8+ cells averaged about 3.2 ug. CD4+ cells from healthy donors averaged around 10 million reads.

Both TCR beta VDJ combination and CDR3 sequence profiling were carried out. Genomic DNA was the template for this profiling. TCRdb fed the reads into MiXCR, producing one record per CDR3 protein. The table has about 190,000 distinct CDR3 sequences, about 53% seen once. This TCR was sampled from a human donor in good health, serving as a control. The sequenced sample was sorted CD4+, CD8+, or CD8+CD57+ T cells (not recorded which) from PBMCs.

The CDR3 DNA reads as TGTGCCAGCAGTTTGGGACAGGCACCCAATCAGCCCCAGCATTTT. Amino acid sequence: CASSLGQAPNQPQHF. J is TRBJ1-5 and V is TRBV6-2 or TRBV6-3; 8 bases map to TRBD1. Germline-derived CDR1 and CDR2 are MNHEY and SVGEGT. This CDR3 has 15 amino acids. The junction had 5 bases not matched to a gene; V was cut back by 4 bases and J by 3 bases.